A single sample gave rise to the 13 T cell receptor beta chains below, sequenced in a study of T cell responses to AZD1222 COVID-19 vaccine. Sequencing was performed with immunoSEQ multiplex PCR; in TCRdb, only in-frame clones are kept and a portion is missing. The table records 90,000 to 100,000 clones, approximately 84% of them present only once. Specimen: peripheral blood, collected 28 days after the second AZD1222 dose. These receptors all stem from an adult who received the AZD1222 COVID-19 vaccine.

The chain uses TRBV3-1 (or the pseudogene TRBV3-2) and TRBJ1-6; tentatively, D is TRBD1 (6 bases). Germline-derived CDR1 and CDR2 are LGHDT and YNNKEL (reference sequence). The CDR3 covers 16 residues. V lost 0 bases and J 9 bases, leaving 15 bases between the germline ends. This CDR3 reads CASSQDLPGGPSPLHF. The CDR3 nucleotides are TGTGCCAGCAGCCAAGATTTACCCGGGGGCCCTTCACCCCTCCACTTT.

The chain has TRBV12-3 or TRBV12-4 and TRBJ2-7, with a possible D match to TRBD2 (5 bases). The CDR3 sequence is 13 residues long. Trimming shortened V by 5 bases and J by 3 bases, and 11 bases separated the two germline ends. CDR3 amino acids: CASSRGIYYEQYF. CDR3 nucleotide sequence: TGTGCCAGCAGTCGGGGAATCTACTACGAGCAGTACTTC.

The chain links TRBV27 to TRBJ2-1; possibly TRBD2 for D (6 bases). The length of the CDR3 is 14 residues. With 5 bases removed from V and 6 bases from J, the gap between germline ends came to 14 bases. Germline values: CDR1 MNHEY, CDR2 SMNVEV (reference sequence). This CDR3 reads CASSLYGTANEQFF. In DNA, the CDR3 is TGTGCCAGCAGTCTCTACGGGACTGCCAATGAGCAGTTCTTC.

This clone showed up just a few times. The V gene is TRBV7-9, the J gene TRBJ2-5, with 7 bases lining up with TRBD1. Trimming at V came to 11 bases and at J to 2 bases, leaving 11 bases not matched to a gene. Per germline, CDR1 SEHNR and CDR2 FQNEAQ (reference sequence). The CDR3 runs to 14 residues. For the CDR3, the DNA is TGTGCCGGAACAGGGCAGGGGGAACAAGAGACCCAGTACTTC. Translation: CAGTGQGEQETQYF.

This clone came up a few times. The chain uses TRBV5-6 and TRBJ2-5; 8 nucleotides line up with TRBD1. This CDR3 spans 14 amino acids. V lost 4 bases, J lost 3 bases, and 5 bases stayed unmatched. CDR1 SGHDT and CDR2 YYEEEE come from the germline V gene. For the CDR3, the DNA is TGTGCCAGCAGCCCAAAGACAGGGGAAGAGACCCAGTACTTC. Encoded protein: CASSPKTGEETQYF. Full variable domain (rest looked up from reference TRBV5-6 and TRBJ2-5): DAGVTQSPTHLIKTRGQQVTLRCSPKSGHDTVSWYQQALGQGPQFIFQYYEEEERQRGNFPDRFSGHQFPNYSSELNVNALLLGDSALYLCASSPKTGEETQYFGPGTRLLVL.

CDR3: CASSFQGQATNEKLFF. CDR3 sequence (DNA): TGTGCCAGCAGTTTCCAAGGGCAGGCAACTAATGAAAAACTGTTTTTT. The chain is built from TRBV6-5 and TRBJ1-4; D not resolved. The CDR3 totals 16 residues. Per germline, CDR1 MNHEY and CDR2 SVGAGI. Trimming took off 4 bases at V and 0 bases at J, with 12 bases between the two ends.

V and J are TRBV19 and TRBJ1-3; D gene uncertain. Germline V CDR1 and CDR2: LNHDA, SQIVND (reference sequence). The V end was cut by 7 bases, the J end by 2 bases, with 9 bases between. The CDR3 has 13 residues. CDR3 nucleotides: TGTGCCAGTACGGTCCTCGCTGGAAACACCATATATTTT. Translation: CASTVLAGNTIYF.

This chain uses TRBV19 with TRBJ1-1; D uncertain. V lost 1 base and J 11 bases, leaving 17 bases between the germline ends. Germline CDR1 reads LNHDA; CDR2 reads SQIVND (reference sequence). This CDR3 spans 14 amino acids. For the CDR3, the DNA is TGTGCCAGTAGTATAGTGGAGGGTCGAACTGCGGCTTTCTTT. Translating it yields CASSIVEGRTAAFF. Filled out from reference TRBV19 and TRBJ1-1, the complete variable domain reads DGGITQSPKYLFRKEGQNVTLSCEQNLNHDAMYWYRQDPGQGLRLIYYSQIVNDFQKGDIAEGYSVSREKKESFPLTVTSAQKNPTAFYLCASSIVEGRTAAFFGQGTRLTVV.

The chain uses TRBV6-5 and TRBJ2-1, with D tentatively TRBD2 (6 bases). Trimming left V 2 bases short and J 8 bases short, with 19 bases between. CDR3 size: 16 residues. Germline V gene sequence: CDR1 MNHEY, CDR2 SVGAGI. The CDR3 DNA is TGTGCCAGCAGTTACGCGGGGCAGCCTAGGGCGGATGAGCAGTTCTTC. Protein: CASSYAGQPRADEQFF.

The chain has TRBV11-3 and TRBJ2-5; 8 bases agree with TRBD2. The CDR3 covers 15 residues. Germline loops: CDR1 SGHNT, CDR2 YENEEA. V trimming: 6 bases; J trimming: 3 bases; junction bases outside the gene matches: 9. The CDR3 sequence: CASREQLLAEETQYF. The CDR3, as DNA: TGTGCCAGCAGGGAACAATTACTAGCGGAAGAGACCCAGTACTTC.

This rearrangement joins TRBV6-1 to TRBJ2-3; D unclear. The V gene lost 2 bases and the J gene lost 2 bases, with 14 bases spanning the gap. CDR3 length equals 16 residues. Germline V gene data show CDR1 as MNHNS and CDR2 as SASEGT. The DNA of the CDR3 is TGTGCCAGCAGTGAACTCTCCCTCGGGCCCACAGATACGCAGTATTTT. It is translated as CASSELSLGPTDTQYF.

This clone occurred once. V usage is TRBV6-2 or TRBV6-3 and J usage is TRBJ2-1; 13 bases map to TRBD2. Trimming cost V 2 bases and J 8 bases; bases outside gene matches: 6. The CDR3 runs to 16 residues. Germline lookup yields CDR1 MNHEY and CDR2 SVGEGT. The chain's CDR3 is CASSYARTSGSHEQFF. For the CDR3, the DNA is TGTGCCAGCAGTTACGCCAGGACTAGCGGGAGCCATGAGCAGTTCTTC.

This clone was counted a single time. The chain employs TRBV12-3 or TRBV12-4 and TRBJ1-1, with D unclear. V was shortened by 5 bases and J by 1 base, with 8 bases between the two germline ends. The CDR3 runs 13 residues. This CDR3 is CASSPLRNTEAFF. CDR3 DNA sequence: TGTGCCAGCAGTCCCCTCCGGAACACTGAAGCTTTCTTT.